The 28 T cell receptor beta chains below come from one sample, sequenced in a study of human T cells and chemical hapten exposure. Time point of the sample: patch test 1, 2 weeks after DPC sensitization. Treatment noted: therapeutic diphenylcyclopropenone sensitization with weekly scalp DPC. TCRdb recomputed calls from the RACE reads with MiXCR, one row per CDR3 protein. The table lists 70,000 to 75,000 distinct CDR3 sequences, 25% to 40% of them singletons, with over 7.5% in the top ten. Sample: whole blood, taken in connection with sensitization to the hapten diphenylcyclopropenone (DPC). Receptor source: a man in his forties with alopecia areata. Some clones in this sample may be carry-over from other donors' samples.

This chain connects TRBV6-5 to TRBJ2-2; TRBD1 matches 8 bases. Germline loops: CDR1 MNHEY, CDR2 SVGAGI. This CDR3 spans 17 amino acids. V dropped 6 bases and J dropped 2; count of bases not matched to a gene: 11. The CDR3 nucleotides are TGTGCCAGCAGACCCGGAGGCGACAGGGGAAACACCGGGGAGCTGTTTTTT. Translation gives CASRPGGDRGNTGELFF.

The genes are TRBV28 and TRBJ2-3; no reliable D call. The germline V and J ends were trimmed by 8 bases and 4 bases, with 13 bases remaining between them. CDR3 length: 13 residues. Germline V lookup: CDR1 MDHEN, CDR2 SYDVKM. CDR3 sequence (DNA): TGTGCCAGCCGACGGGCAGGAGCAGATACGCAGTATTTT. Amino acids: CASRRAGADTQYF.

The rearrangement uses TRBV6-5 and TRBJ2-1; D is perhaps TRBD1 (6 bases). Germline assignment: CDR1 MNHEY and CDR2 SVGAGI. The CDR3 is 13 residues long. Trimming removed 8 bases from V and 5 bases from J, with 13 bases in between. The CDR3 protein is CASVRDTDNEQFF. CDR3 nucleotides: TGTGCCAGCGTCCGGGACACCGACAATGAGCAGTTCTTC.

In its sample, this clonotype was seen a few times. The J gene is TRBJ2-7, the V gene TRBV12-3 or TRBV12-4; TRBD1 agrees at 9 bases. V shed 5 bases and J 3 bases; nucleotides not matched to a gene: 11. The CDR3 covers 16 residues. In DNA form, the CDR3 reads TGTGCCAGCAGTCTGGGAACAGGGGGCGGGAACTACGAGCAGTACTTC. Amino acid sequence: CASSLGTGGGNYEQYF.

The V and J genes are TRBV4-3 and TRBJ2-1; 9 nucleotides align to TRBD2. This CDR3 is 16 amino acids long. With 0 bases clipped from V and 7 bases from J, the junction kept 7 bases outside the gene matches. Germline assignment: CDR1 LGHNA and CDR2 YSLEER. The CDR3 region is CASSQDLAGGRNEQFF. The DNA for the CDR3 is TGCGCCAGCAGCCAAGATCTGGCGGGAGGGCGGAATGAGCAGTTCTTC.

This chain joins TRBV10-3 and TRBJ1-5; 7 bases line up with TRBD1. CDR1 and CDR2 from the germline V gene are ENHRY and SYGVKD. V lost 4 bases, J lost 1 base, and 1 base stayed unmatched. The CDR3 has 14 amino acids. Here the CDR3 DNA reads TGTGCCATCAGTGGACAGGGAAGCAATCAGCCCCAGCATTTT. Its translation: CAISGQGSNQPQHF.

V and J are TRBV15 and TRBJ2-1; TRBD1 aligns across 8 bases. Unmatched junction bases numbered 6, after V lost 3 bases and J lost 5 bases. The length of the CDR3 is 15 residues. Germline V gene data show CDR1 as LNHNV and CDR2 as YYDKDF (reference sequence). Here the CDR3 reads CATSRRTGSNNEQFF. The DNA for the CDR3 is TGTGCCACCAGCAGGCGGACAGGGAGCAACAATGAGCAGTTCTTC.

This chain links TRBV6-2 or TRBV6-3 with TRBJ2-1; TRBD2 matches 8 bases. This CDR3 is 17 amino acids long. With 1 base clipped from V and 0 bases from J, the junction kept 5 bases outside the gene matches. Germline V gene data show CDR1 as MNHEY and CDR2 as SVGEGT. The CDR3 is CASSYYGRGRSYNEQFF. In DNA, the CDR3 is TGTGCCAGCAGTTACTACGGGAGGGGTCGCTCCTACAATGAGCAGTTCTTC.

This chain uses TRBV10-3 with TRBJ2-1, with 8 bases fitting TRBD2. V dropped 5 bases and J dropped 2; count of bases not matched to a gene: 5. The germline gives CDR1 ENHRY, CDR2 SYGVKD. This CDR3 has 15 residues. CDR3 protein: CAISRSGRTYNEQFF. The CDR3 DNA reads TGTGCCATCAGTCGGAGCGGGAGAACCTACAATGAGCAGTTCTTC.

The chain employs TRBV7-8 and TRBJ2-6; D gene ambiguous. The CDR3 length is 16 residues. Germline loops: CDR1 SGHVS, CDR2 FQNEAQ. Between the trimmed V and J ends, which lost 5 bases and 2 bases, there was a span of 13 bases. CDR3 residues: CASSVGHKTGANVLTF. The CDR3 bases are TGTGCCAGCAGCGTCGGGCACAAAACTGGGGCCAACGTCCTGACTTTC.

The sample holds a few counts of this clonotype. The chain has TRBV9 and TRBJ2-1, with unresolved D. V shed 4 bases and J shed 9 bases, with 14 bases lying between them. Germline CDR1 SGDLS, CDR2 YYNGEE. The CDR3 extends over 13 amino acids. The CDR3 region has the DNA TGTGCCAGCAGCCCCCCGAGGAAGGTTGAGCAGTTCTTC. Its protein product is CASSPPRKVEQFF.

This clonotype has only a few counts. The chain employs TRBV24-1 and TRBJ2-7, with TRBD1 as a possible D gene (5 bases). The ends were cut back, 3 bases at V and 5 bases at J, with 7 bases in the middle. Germline CDR1 and CDR2: KGHDR and SFDVKD. The CDR3 is made up of 12 amino acids. CDR3 in amino acids: CATSDRGNEQYF. CDR3 bases: TGTGCCACCAGTGATAGGGGCAACGAGCAGTACTTC.

V is TRBV2 and J is TRBJ2-3; the match to TRBD2 covers 7 bases. Germline V gives CDR1 SNHLY, CDR2 FYNNEI. V dropped 7 bases and J dropped 2; count of bases not matched to a gene: 6. The CDR3 extends over 14 amino acids. Here the CDR3 DNA reads TGTGCCAGCAAGGCTAGCGGATACACAGATACGCAGTATTTT. Translation gives CASKASGYTDTQYF.

The chain has TRBV12-3 or TRBV12-4 and TRBJ2-7; 9 bases match TRBD1. Trimming at V came to 5 bases and at J to 6 bases, leaving 5 bases not matched to a gene. The CDR3 totals 13 residues. The CDR3 DNA reads as TGTGCCAGCAGTACTCGGACAGGGGTCGAGCAGTACTTC. Amino acid sequence: CASSTRTGVEQYF.

This clonotype was observed a handful of times. The V call is TRBV27, the J call TRBJ1-1, with a weak D call TRBD1 (6 bases). The CDR3 is 17 amino acids. V lost 5 bases and J 2 bases, leaving 21 bases between the germline ends. Germline V gene data show CDR1 as MNHEY and CDR2 as SMNVEV (reference sequence). This CDR3 reads CASSLDRLGGQNTEAFF. The CDR3 DNA sequence: TGTGCCAGCAGTCTCGACAGGTTGGGGGGACAAAACACTGAAGCTTTCTTT.

The rearrangement uses TRBV20-1 and TRBJ2-5; the match to TRBD2 covers 14 bases. This CDR3 comprises 20 residues. CDR1 and CDR2 from the germline V gene are DFQATT and SNEGSKA (reference sequence). V lost 0 bases to trimming and J lost 2 bases; unmatched junction nucleotides: 14. Written as DNA, the CDR3 is TGCAGTGCTAGAGACGGATGGGCGACTAGCGGGAGGGCCCGTCAAGAGACCCAGTACTTC. This encodes CSARDGWATSGRARQETQYF.

The V call is TRBV7-3, the J call TRBJ2-5, with a tentative D call TRBD2 (6 bases). Trimming took 5 bases from V and 5 from J, leaving 18 bases between them. Germline V lookup: CDR1 SGHTA, CDR2 FQGTGA. This CDR3 spans 15 amino acids. The CDR3 DNA reads TGTGCCAGCAGCAATTCGGGACTGCCGGGCGAGACCCAGTACTTC. The encoded protein is CASSNSGLPGETQYF. Variable domain in full (rest from reference TRBV7-3 and TRBJ2-5): GAGVSQTPSNKVTEKGKYVELRCDPISGHTALYWYRQSLGQGPEFLIYFQGTGAADDSGLPNDRFFAVRPEGSVSTLKIQRTERGDSAVYLCASSNSGLPGETQYFGPGTRLLVL.

This chain joins TRBV6-1 and TRBJ1-5; D is unclear. This CDR3 has 12 residues. Germline CDR1 MNHNS, CDR2 SASEGT. V was clipped by 7 bases and J by 7 bases, with 11 bases between them. The DNA of the CDR3 is TGTGCCAGCACCCTGGCTCGACAGCCCCAGCATTTT. Translated: CASTLARQPQHF.

This clonotype was seen only a few times. The rearrangement uses TRBV3-1 and TRBJ2-7, with TRBD2 matching 16 bases. J was trimmed by 5 bases and V by 1 base; bases with no gene match: 8. The CDR3 has 18 amino acids. Germline loops: CDR1 LGHDT, CDR2 YNNKEL (reference sequence). This CDR3 reads CASSQVGLAGGRLNEQYF. CDR3 bases: TGTGCCAGCAGCCAAGTGGGACTAGCGGGAGGGCGGTTGAACGAGCAGTACTTC.

Many counts were recorded for this clonotype. This chain connects TRBV7-9 to TRBJ2-5; maybe TRBD1 (5 bases). V was pared by 2 bases and J by 4 bases, with 11 bases between. Germline loops: CDR1 SEHNR, CDR2 FQNEAQ (reference sequence). This CDR3 has 14 residues. The CDR3 here is CASSLLDKRETQYF. The CDR3, as DNA: TGTGCCAGCAGCTTATTGGACAAAAGAGAGACCCAGTACTTC.

This rearrangement joins TRBV10-3 to TRBJ2-1; D is unclear. Germline V gene data show CDR1 as ENHRY and CDR2 as SYGVKD. Trimming stripped 8 bases from V and 0 bases from J, with 8 bases between. This CDR3 spans 13 amino acids. For the CDR3, the DNA is TGTGCCATCGGGAAAAGCTCCTACAATGAGCAGTTCTTC. Its translation: CAIGKSSYNEQFF.

V gene TRBV27 combines with J gene TRBJ1-4; TRBD1 is a possible D gene (5 bases). Germline loops: CDR1 MNHEY, CDR2 SMNVEV (reference sequence). There are 13 residues in the CDR3. Trimming took 7 bases from V and 11 from J, leaving 17 bases between them. The CDR3 region is CASILLPGHKLFF. CDR3 nucleotides: TGTGCCAGCATCCTTCTTCCCGGACACAAACTGTTTTTT.

The rearrangement uses TRBV27 and TRBJ2-5; 12 bases are a match to TRBD1. With V trimmed by 3 bases and J by 3 bases, 11 bases remained unmatched. CDR3 length: 18 amino acids. Germline values: CDR1 MNHEY, CDR2 SMNVEV (reference sequence). CDR3 in amino acids: CASSFGTGGLIRKETQYF. The CDR3 region has the DNA TGTGCCAGCAGTTTTGGGACAGGGGGCCTTATCCGGAAAGAGACCCAGTACTTC.

This chain connects TRBV6-2 or TRBV6-3 to TRBJ1-5, with D hard to call. The length of the CDR3 is 16 residues. Germline loops: CDR1 MNHEY, CDR2 SVGEGT. V was cut by 2 bases and J by 2 bases, with 13 bases left in between. The DNA for the CDR3 is TGTGCCAGCAGTTACAGGGAGGTGAGAGGCAATCAGCCCCAGCATTTT. As protein: CASSYREVRGNQPQHF.

This chain links TRBV6-5 with TRBJ2-7; 10 bases line up with TRBD1. Germline trimming cut 1 base from V and 2 bases from J; bases unmatched to any gene: 5. CDR1 is MNHEY, CDR2 SVGAGI, per germline. The CDR3 sequence is 16 residues long. The CDR3 bases are TGTGCCAGCAGTTACTACGGGACAGGGGTCCCCTACGAGCAGTACTTC. Translating it yields CASSYYGTGVPYEQYF.

This rearrangement joins TRBV3-1 to TRBJ2-1, with D perhaps matching TRBD2 (5 bases). The CDR3 loop spans 14 amino acids. CDR1 and CDR2 from the germline V gene are LGHDT and YNNKEL (reference sequence). V lost 3 bases and J lost 3, with 9 bases in between. The CDR3 protein is CASSQGSRYNEQFF. The DNA for the CDR3 is TGTGCCAGCAGCCAGGGGAGTCGCTACAATGAGCAGTTCTTC.

The chain recombines TRBV6-5 with TRBJ2-1; 7 nucleotides match TRBD2. From germline, CDR1 is MNHEY and CDR2 SVGAGI. This CDR3 has 14 amino acids. Losses at the gene ends were 7 bases for V and 6 bases for J; bases not matched to a gene: 9. CDR3 sequence: CASTPGGSSNEQFF. CDR3 DNA: TGTGCCAGCACCCCCGGGGGGTCAAGCAATGAGCAGTTCTTC.

This clonotype has more than one count but fewer than ten. The genes are TRBV6-5 and TRBJ1-5; no firm D call. The V end was cut by 6 bases, the J end by 3 bases, with 6 bases between. Per germline, CDR1 MNHEY and CDR2 SVGAGI. The CDR3 contains 12 residues. CDR3 in amino acids: CASRANNQPQHF. Written as DNA, the CDR3 is TGTGCCAGCAGAGCGAACAATCAGCCCCAGCATTTT.